This T cell receptor (beta chain) was profiled in a study of identical twins' blood T cells. Original analysis: Each donor had about 100,000 to nearly 550,000 clonotypes. A single record per CDR3 protein comes from TCRdb applying MiXCR to the 5' RACE reads. The V and J calls come from TCRdb's annotation, not from the publication. The table includes around 380,000 distinct CDR3 sequences, roughly 30% detected once. The source is a woman aged 18 to 55 in good health. The sequenced sample was PBMCs.

The CDR3 is CASSHRGSSYNEQFF. The CDR3 region has the DNA TGTGCCAGCAGTCACAGGGGAAGCTCCTACAATGAGCAGTTCTTC. This sequence joins TRBV6-2 or TRBV6-3 and TRBJ2-1, with TRBD1 identical over 7 bases. Germline CDR1 MNHEY, CDR2 SVGEGT. The trim removed 5 bases at V and 0 bases at J, leaving 4 bases unmatched. CDR3 size: 15 residues.